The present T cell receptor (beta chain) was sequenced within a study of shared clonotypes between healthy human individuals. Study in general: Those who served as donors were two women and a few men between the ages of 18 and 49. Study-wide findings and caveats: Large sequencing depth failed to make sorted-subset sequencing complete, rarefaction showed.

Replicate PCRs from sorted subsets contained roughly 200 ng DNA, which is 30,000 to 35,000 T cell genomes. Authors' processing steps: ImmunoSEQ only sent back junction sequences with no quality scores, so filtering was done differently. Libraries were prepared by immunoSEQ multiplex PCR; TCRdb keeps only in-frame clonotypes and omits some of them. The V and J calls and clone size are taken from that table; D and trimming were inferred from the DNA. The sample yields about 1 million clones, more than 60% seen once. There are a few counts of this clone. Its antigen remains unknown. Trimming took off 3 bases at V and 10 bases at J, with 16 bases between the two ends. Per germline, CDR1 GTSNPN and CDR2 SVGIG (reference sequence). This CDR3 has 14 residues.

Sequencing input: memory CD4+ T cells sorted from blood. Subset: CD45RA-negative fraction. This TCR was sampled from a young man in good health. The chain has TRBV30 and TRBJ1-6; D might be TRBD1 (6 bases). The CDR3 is CAWRGEQGSSPLHF. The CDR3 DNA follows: TGTGCCTGGAGAGGGGAACAGGGCAGCTCACCCCTCCACTTT.